This T cell receptor (beta chain) was sequenced in a study of cytomegalovirus exposure and HLA in healthy donors. About the research overall: The 120 or so validation repertoires were produced on the same platform as the 650 or so repertoires of the first cohort. This was reported in a later analysis. Whole-study results and caveats: Altogether, 150 or so TCR beta chains were recorded as cytomegalovirus-associated. The classifier, whose performance was assessed in both the original and validation cohorts, reportedly diagnosed cytomegalovirus status with high specificity and sensitivity. Subsequent analysis revealed that first-cohort TCR clusters tended to co-occur in the approximately 120 validation repertoires.

The method was immunoSEQ multiplex PCR; TCRdb's version includes in-frame clones alone and lacks a portion of them. The sample carries about 160,000 clones, approximately 89% recorded once. Points on this clone: Its antigen is unknown.

Germline V CDR1 and CDR2: LGHNA, YSLEER. V lost 0 bases to trimming and J lost 7 bases; unmatched junction nucleotides: 11. The CDR3 is 16 amino acids. The clonotype comes from a woman between 18 and 29 years old in good health and CMV-seropositive. Sequencing input: PBMCs. The chain employs TRBV4-3 and TRBJ2-7; 8 bases fit TRBD2. CDR3: CASSQDPAGGPSEQYF. CDR3 DNA sequence: TGCGCCAGCAGCCAAGATCCGGCGGGAGGCCCATCAGAGCAGTACTTC.